Each of the 27 T cell receptor beta chains below was sequenced from the same sample in a study of CD8+ T cells in alopecia areata. Treatment defined: oral pan-JAK inhibitor, 5-10 mg twice daily. Reverse transcription of extracted RNA yielded cDNA, which provided the sequencing template. The assay was immunoSEQ multiplex PCR, and TCRdb's table has in-frame clones only and misses some. The data show some 220,000 clones, with about 57% seen just once and around 1.5% held by the top ten. The specimen comprised CD4+ T cells sorted from blood, sampled at week 4, from a patient treated with tofacitinib. The receptors stem from a human donor with alopecia areata.

In this sample, this clone turned up a few times. The chain recombines TRBV2 with TRBJ2-3; D perhaps matches TRBD2 (6 bases). The CDR3 runs to 15 residues. Germline-derived CDR1 and CDR2 are SNHLY and FYNNEI. V was clipped by 8 bases and J by 4 bases, with 19 bases between them. CDR3 residues: CASVRILRDSDTQYF. In DNA form, the CDR3 reads TGTGCCAGCGTCCGTATCCTCCGGGACTCAGATACGCAGTATTTT. Full variable domain (rest looked up from reference TRBV2 and TRBJ2-3): EPEVTQTPSHQVTQMGQEVILRCVPISNHLYFYWYRQILGQKVEFLVSFYNNEISEKSEIFDDQFSVERPDGSNFTLKIRSTKLEDSAMYFCASVRILRDSDTQYFGPGTRLTVL.

The chain employs TRBV25-1 and TRBJ2-3; no clear D. Trimming took off 3 bases at V and 4 bases at J, with 8 bases between the two ends. This CDR3 is 13 amino acids long. Germline CDR1 reads MGHDK; CDR2 reads SYGVNS. CDR3 amino acids: CASSDPVPDTQYF. In nucleotides, the CDR3 is TGTGCCAGCAGTGACCCCGTCCCAGATACGCAGTATTTT.

The chain couples TRBV2 to TRBJ2-1; D is ambiguous. CDR3 length equals 13 residues. Germline values: CDR1 SNHLY, CDR2 FYNNEI. The V gene lost 6 bases and the J gene lost 0 bases, with 6 bases spanning the gap. CDR3 sequence reads: CASRGSSYNEQFF. CDR3 coding DNA: TGTGCCAGCAGAGGAAGCTCCTACAATGAGCAGTTCTTC.

The table lists this clone with a few counts. V gene TRBV18 combines with J gene TRBJ1-2; D is possibly TRBD1 (6 bases). The CDR3 length is 12 residues. CDR1 and CDR2 from the germline V gene are KGHSH and LQKENI. Deletions cut 3 bases from V and 8 bases from J, with 10 bases between. DNA for the CDR3: TGTGCCAGCTCACCGGGGGGACACGGCTACACCTTC. As protein: CASSPGGHGYTF.

The chain recombines TRBV5-1 with TRBJ2-5; D is undetermined. The CDR3 contains 13 residues. Trimming took 2 bases from V and 0 from J, leaving 5 bases between them. CDR1 and CDR2 (germline): SGHRS, YFSETQ. In DNA form, the CDR3 reads TGCGCCAGCAGCTTAAAGTACCAAGAGACCCAGTACTTC. Its protein is CASSLKYQETQYF.

Of note for this clone: This sample also contains other DNA sequences that code for the same CDR3. This rearrangement joins TRBV6-1 to TRBJ1-1, with a possible D match to TRBD1 (6 bases). Between the trimmed V and J ends, which lost 2 bases and 1 base, there was a span of 8 bases. The germline CDR1 and CDR2 sequences are MNHNS and SASEGT. There are 14 residues in the CDR3. CDR3 DNA: TGTGCCAGCAGTGAACGACAGGAGAACACTGAAGCTTTCTTT. This sequence encodes CASSERQENTEAFF.

At least ten counts were recorded for this clone. DNA of the CDR3: TGTGCCAGCAGCGCCGGGACTCTTGGGGCCAACGTCCTGACTTTC. Amino acid sequence: CASSAGTLGANVLTF. The chain employs TRBV9 and TRBJ2-6; perhaps TRBD2 as D (6 bases). The V gene lost 3 bases and the J gene lost 3 bases, with 10 bases spanning the gap. CDR3 length: 15 residues. Germline V gene data show CDR1 as SGDLS and CDR2 as YYNGEE.

This clone came up many times. CDR3 in amino acids: CASSDSRGGSSEQFF. DNA of the CDR3: TGTGCCAGCAGTGACTCGAGAGGCGGATCTAGTGAGCAGTTCTTC. The gene calls are TRBV6-4 and TRBJ2-1; no firm D call. The CDR3 loop spans 15 amino acids. V lost 0 bases, J lost 9 bases, and 15 bases lay in between. Germline CDR1 and CDR2: MRHNA and SNTAGT.

This chain links TRBV25-1 with TRBJ1-4; TRBD1 is a possible D gene (5 bases). The CDR3 spans 14 residues. CDR1 MGHDK and CDR2 SYGVNS come from the germline V gene. Trimming left V 4 bases short and J 5 bases short, with 11 bases between. The DNA of the CDR3 is TGTGCCAGCAGTGCGGGACTCATAAATGAAAAACTGTTTTTT. Encoded protein: CASSAGLINEKLFF.

This clone appeared a few times. The V gene is TRBV15, the J gene TRBJ1-2, with D uncertain. CDR1 LNHNV and CDR2 YYDKDF come from the germline V gene (reference sequence). CDR3 length equals 13 residues. V dropped 9 bases and J dropped 3 bases, with 14 bases sitting between them. Here the CDR3 reads CATSAGSDYGYTF. The CDR3 DNA reads TGTGCCACATCGGCCGGGAGCGACTATGGCTACACCTTC. Full variable domain (rest looked up from reference TRBV15 and TRBJ1-2): DAMVIQNPRYQVTQFGKPVTLSCSQTLNHNVMYWYQQKSSQAPKLLFHYYDKDFNNEADTPDNFQSRRPNTSFCFLDIRSPGLGDTAMYLCATSAGSDYGYTFGSGTRLTVV.

The CDR3 sequence: CASGVGYEQYF. The CDR3 region has the DNA TGTGCCAGCGGGGTGGGCTACGAGCAGTACTTC. The V call is TRBV27, the J call TRBJ2-7; D is undetermined. Per the germline V gene, CDR1 is MNHEY and CDR2 is SMNVEV (reference sequence). The CDR3 has 11 residues. With 8 bases removed from V and 3 bases from J, the gap between germline ends came to 8 bases.

This clone was seen only once. The chain carries TRBV7-2 and TRBJ2-2; D is ambiguous. This CDR3 region has 13 residues. V dropped 3 bases and J dropped 10 bases, with 12 bases sitting between them. The germline V gene encodes CDR1 SGHTA and CDR2 FQGNSA. This CDR3 reads CASSFRHHEELFF. CDR3 DNA sequence: TGTGCCAGCAGCTTTAGACATCATGAGGAGCTGTTTTTT.

The table lists this clone with a count of one. The chain employs TRBV7-2 and TRBJ2-7; D gene uncertain. Germline V gene data show CDR1 as SGHTA and CDR2 as FQGNSA. The CDR3 consists of 12 residues. Trimming shortened V by 5 bases and J by 6 bases, and 11 bases separated the two germline ends. The CDR3: CASSPQLGEQYF. The CDR3, as DNA: TGTGCCAGCAGCCCCCAGTTGGGCGAGCAGTACTTC.

The V call is TRBV29-1, the J call TRBJ1-1; D not certain. CDR3 length: 14 amino acids. The V gene's germline CDR1 is SQVTM and CDR2 ANQGSEA. V lost 2 bases, J lost 1 base, and 11 bases lay in between. The CDR3 region is CSVEFSTANTEAFF. CDR3 DNA sequence: TGCAGCGTTGAATTTTCGACGGCGAACACTGAAGCTTTCTTT.

This rearrangement joins TRBV7-8 to TRBJ1-5; no clear D. This CDR3 is 14 amino acids long. V gave up 1 base and J gave up 0 bases, with 4 bases separating them. Germline-derived CDR1 and CDR2 are SGHVS and FQNEAQ. In DNA form, the CDR3 reads TGTGCCAGCAGCTTAGTCCGTAGCAATCAGCCCCAGCATTTT. Translation gives CASSLVRSNQPQHF. The complete variable domain, with remaining parts taken from reference TRBV7-8 and TRBJ1-5, reads GAGVSQSPRYKVAKRGQDVALRCDPISGHVSLFWYQQALGQGPEFLTYFQNEAQLDKSGLPSDRFFAERPEGSVSTLKIQRTQQEDSAVYLCASSLVRSNQPQHFGDGTRLSIL.

The chain recombines TRBV30 with TRBJ1-2; D is unresolved. This CDR3 is built from 12 residues. The ends were cut back, 4 bases at V and 4 bases at J, with 10 bases in the middle. Germline assignment: CDR1 GTSNPN and CDR2 SVGIG (reference sequence). CDR3 coding DNA: TGTGCCTGGAAGGGCAGCGGCTATGGCTACACCTTC. Translation: CAWKGSGYGYTF.

This chain connects TRBV1 to TRBJ1-2. TRBV1 is listed as a pseudogene. This CDR3 contains 16 residues. The CDR3 sequence is CTSSQVKLWAGDGYTF. CDR3 bases: TGCACCAGCAGCCAAGTGAAGCTGTGGGCGGGGGATGGCTACACCTTC.

This rearrangement joins TRBV29-1 to TRBJ1-2; no reliable D call. Germline values: CDR1 SQVTM, CDR2 ANQGSEA. Trimming cost V 3 bases and J 2 bases, with 13 bases left between them. This CDR3 is built from 14 residues. The CDR3 DNA reads as TGCAGCGTTGAGGGTCTCATGGGGAACTATGGCTACACCTTC. Amino acids: CSVEGLMGNYGYTF.

This clone was observed a few times. The chain recombines TRBV4-3 with TRBJ2-1; 7 bases agree with TRBD2. The trim removed 0 bases at V and 4 bases at J, leaving 3 bases unmatched. The germline V gene has CDR1 LGHNA and CDR2 YSLEER. CDR3 length: 15 amino acids. DNA for the CDR3: TGCGCCAGCAGCCAAGAGGTGCGGGGGTACAATGAGCAGTTCTTC. Amino acids: CASSQEVRGYNEQFF.

The CDR3, as DNA: TGCGCCAGCAGCCACCCGGGATCGACCTACAATGAGCAGTTCTTC. Translated, it gives CASSHPGSTYNEQFF. This chain joins TRBV4-3 and TRBJ2-1, with D perhaps matching TRBD2 (5 bases). Trimming removed 3 bases at V and 2 bases at J, with 11 bases between. Germline V gives CDR1 LGHNA, CDR2 YSLEER. The CDR3 spans 15 residues.

The chain couples TRBV29-1 to TRBJ2-5; D may match TRBD1 or TRBD2 (5 bases each). V gave up 5 bases and J gave up 5 bases, with 15 bases separating them. The CDR3 loop spans 13 amino acids. Germline V CDR1 and CDR2: SQVTM, ANQGSEA. CDR3 region: CSVRGRGSETQYF. The CDR3 region has the DNA TGCAGCGTTCGGGGAAGGGGAAGCGAGACCCAGTACTTC.

This clone has only a few counts. V usage is TRBV9 and J usage is TRBJ2-3, with 8 nucleotides matching TRBD2. The J segment lost 6 bases and the V segment lost 3 bases, leaving 9 bases of the junction unmatched. This CDR3 is built from 15 residues. Per the germline V gene, CDR1 is SGDLS and CDR2 is YYNGEE. CDR3 DNA: TGTGCCAGCAGCGAGTTAGGACTAGCATCCGATACGCAGTATTTT. It yields the protein CASSELGLASDTQYF.

The genes are TRBV6-6 and TRBJ1-2; D is ambiguous. In germline, CDR1 is MNHNY, CDR2 SVGAGI (reference sequence). The V and J ends lost 3 bases and 6 bases respectively, with 5 bases between them. The CDR3 runs to 11 residues. In DNA form, the CDR3 reads TGTGCCAGCAGTTATTTTGATGGCTACACCTTC. Translating it yields CASSYFDGYTF.

The genes are TRBV9 and TRBJ2-3, with a tentative D call TRBD2 (5 bases). Germline values: CDR1 SGDLS, CDR2 YYNGEE. This CDR3 contains 14 residues. Trimming shortened V by 6 bases and J by 1 base, and 12 bases separated the two germline ends. CDR3 protein: CASNINGGTDTQYF. As DNA, the CDR3 is TGTGCCAGCAACATAAACGGGGGCACAGATACGCAGTATTTT.

J is TRBJ2-1 and V is TRBV7-2; the D gene is possibly TRBD1 (5 bases). This CDR3 has 16 amino acids. Trimming removed 0 bases from V and 1 base from J, with 10 bases in between. Germline-derived CDR1 and CDR2 are SGHTA and FQGNSA. CDR3 sequence reads: CASSLATAGSYNEQFF. The CDR3 DNA sequence: TGTGCCAGCAGCTTAGCGACAGCAGGATCCTACAATGAGCAGTTCTTC.

The chain couples TRBV7-2 to TRBJ1-4; D call uncertain. V was trimmed by 3 bases and J by 7 bases, leaving 12 bases between them. Germline V CDR1 and CDR2: SGHTA, FQGNSA. The CDR3 is 14 amino acids. The CDR3 region is CASSFRGRGEKLFF. DNA for the CDR3: TGTGCCAGCAGCTTCAGAGGACGAGGTGAAAAACTGTTTTTT.

The rearrangement links TRBV25-1 to TRBJ1-2; D is perhaps TRBD1 (5 bases). Between the trimmed V and J ends, which lost 6 bases and 2 bases, there was a span of 16 bases. The germline V gene has CDR1 MGHDK and CDR2 SYGVNS. This CDR3 comprises 15 residues. CDR3 nucleotides: TGTGCCAGCAGCTCCCTGGGGGGGGTGAACTATGGCTACACCTTC. It is translated as CASSSLGGVNYGYTF.